Listed below are T cell receptor beta chains from one sample, sequenced in a study of shared clonotypes between healthy human individuals. Repertoires were generated with immunoSEQ multiplex PCR, while TCRdb's copy carries only in-frame clones and drops some. The table includes about half a million clones, 65% to 80% detected once. Sequencing was performed on PBMCs. The receptor source for this set is a woman between 35 and 50 years old in good health. Some clones in this sample may be carry-over from other donors' samples. The CDR3 runs from the conserved cysteine through the conserved F or W. Fields, in order: D gene, clone size, V gene, J gene, CDR3 protein, CDR3 DNA. D genes are given only for firm matches. Clone size is stated in some rows and not others, as once, few, many or a class when expanded.

>-|-|TRBV7-2|TRBJ1-5
CASSVIWTISNQPQHF
TGTGCCAGCAGCGTAATCTGGACTATTAGCAATCAGCCCCAGCATTTT
>-|-|TRBV7-9|TRBJ1-5
CASSPTSWQNNQPQHF
TGTGCCAGCAGCCCTACCTCGTGGCAGAACAATCAGCCCCAGCATTTT
>TRBD1|few|TRBV7-2|TRBJ2-7
CASSVDRNREQYF
TGTGCCAGCAGCGTGGACAGGAATCGCGAGCAGTACTTC
>-|-|TRBV18|TRBJ1-5
CASSPSENQPQHF
TGTGCCAGCTCACCATCGGAGAATCAGCCCCAGCATTTT
>TRBD1|-|TRBV5-8|TRBJ1-4
CASSPRTGGGEKLFF
TGTGCCAGCAGCCCCCGGACAGGGGGTGGTGAAAAACTGTTTTTT
>-|-|TRBV2|TRBJ1-3
CAVGVSGNTIYF
TGTGCCGTCGGGGTCTCTGGAAACACCATATATTTT
>TRBD2|-|TRBV2|TRBJ2-5
CASSKLAEFQETQYF
TGTGCCAGCAGCAAACTAGCGGAATTCCAAGAGACCCAGTACTTC
>TRBD1|-|TRBV30|TRBJ1-3
CAWTLAPGGGGNTIYF
TGTGCCTGGACTTTGGCTCCAGGGGGTGGTGGAAACACCATATATTTT
>-|few|TRBV19|TRBJ1-4
CASSRGPTANEKLFF
TGTGCCAGTAGTCGTGGGCCTACAGCTAATGAAAAACTGTTTTTT
>-|-|TRBV30|TRBJ1-5
CACHGGGSNQPQHF
TGTGCCTGCCACGGGGGAGGTAGCAATCAGCCCCAGCATTTT
>-|-|TRBV5-6|TRBJ2-7
CASSLDGSSYEQYF
TGTGCCAGCAGCTTGGACGGGAGCTCCTACGAGCAGTACTTC
>TRBD2|-|TRBV2|TRBJ2-7
CASSVTLAGAPEQYF
TGTGCCAGCAGTGTGACCCTGGCGGGAGCACCCGAGCAGTACTTC
>-|-|TRBV19|TRBJ1-5
CASSGPGPDLLYSNQPQHF
TGTGCCAGTAGTGGGCCGGGACCAGACCTACTATATAGCAATCAGCCCCAGCATTTT
>-|-|TRBV4-1|TRBJ1-5
CASSQVIGQPQHF
TGCGCCAGCAGCCAAGTTATCGGTCAGCCCCAGCATTTT
>-|-|TRBV4-1|TRBJ1-3
CASSQGPRTRSGNTIYF
TGCGCCAGCAGCCAAGGCCCTCGGACACGCTCTGGAAACACCATATATTTT
>-|-|TRBV4-2|TRBJ2-2
CASSQDTGELFF
TGTGCCAGCAGCCAAGACACCGGGGAGCTGTTTTTT
>-|-|TRBV7-9|TRBJ1-3
CASSLGPDGGTIYF
TGTGCCAGCAGCTTAGGCCCCGACGGGGGCACCATATATTTT
>-|-|TRBV7-9|TRBJ2-7
CASSPRAADYEQYF
TGTGCCAGCAGCCCCCGGGCTGCAGACTACGAGCAGTACTTC
>-|-|TRBV18|TRBJ2-2
CASSPLTGSTTGELFF
TGTGCCAGCTCACCATTAACAGGGTCGACCACCGGGGAGCTGTTTTTT
>-|-|TRBV10-2|TRBJ2-7
CASRKQGARGEQYF
TGCGCCAGCAGAAAACAGGGAGCGAGAGGCGAGCAGTACTTC
>-|-|TRBV9|TRBJ2-3
CASSLGQLTDTQYF
TGTGCCAGCAGCCTCGGGCAGCTCACAGATACGCAGTATTTT
>-|-|TRBV7-9|TRBJ2-7
CASSLRYRGPTTGQYF
TGTGCCAGCAGCTTACGATATCGGGGGCCAACTACCGGGCAGTACTTC
>-|few|TRBV7-9|TRBJ1-1
CASSFSDPLNTEAFF
TGTGCCAGCAGCTTTAGCGACCCCTTGAACACTGAAGCTTTCTTT
>TRBD1|-|TRBV7-6|TRBJ1-4
CASSTDRGSGGEKLFF
TGTGCCAGCAGCACTGACAGGGGGTCAGGTGGGGAAAAACTGTTTTTT
>-|-|TRBV7-7|TRBJ2-5
CASSSDRQETQYF
TGTGCTAGCAGCTCCGACAGGCAAGAGACCCAGTACTTC
>-|-|TRBV9|TRBJ2-7
CASSVTEQGFPYEQYF
TGTGCCAGCAGCGTAACAGAACAGGGTTTCCCCTACGAGCAGTACTTC
>-|-|TRBV7-2|TRBJ1-4
CASSLGGGKLFF
TGTGCCAGCAGCTTAGGGGGCGGGAAACTGTTTTTT
>-|few|TRBV11-2|TRBJ2-4
CASRDRAGAKNIQYF
TGTGCCAGCCGAGACCGGGCAGGTGCCAAAAACATTCAGTACTTC
>-|-|TRBV19|TRBJ2-7
CASRSPGDTYEQYF
TGTGCCAGTAGGTCCCCCGGGGATACCTACGAGCAGTACTTC
>-|-|TRBV5-1|TRBJ2-7
CASSLGISYEQYF
TGCGCCAGCAGCTTAGGCATATCCTACGAGCAGTACTTC
>-|-|TRBV18|TRBJ1-3
CASSAGQLSGNTIYF
TGTGCCAGCTCAGCCGGACAACTTTCTGGAAACACCATATATTTT
>TRBD1|-|TRBV28|TRBJ1-6
CASSDRQGGAPLHF
TGTGCCAGCAGTGACCGACAGGGAGGGGCACCCCTCCACTTT
>TRBD1|-|TRBV5-1|TRBJ2-5
CASSLGTGVQETQYF
TGCGCCAGCAGCTTGGGGACAGGGGTCCAAGAGACCCAGTACTTC